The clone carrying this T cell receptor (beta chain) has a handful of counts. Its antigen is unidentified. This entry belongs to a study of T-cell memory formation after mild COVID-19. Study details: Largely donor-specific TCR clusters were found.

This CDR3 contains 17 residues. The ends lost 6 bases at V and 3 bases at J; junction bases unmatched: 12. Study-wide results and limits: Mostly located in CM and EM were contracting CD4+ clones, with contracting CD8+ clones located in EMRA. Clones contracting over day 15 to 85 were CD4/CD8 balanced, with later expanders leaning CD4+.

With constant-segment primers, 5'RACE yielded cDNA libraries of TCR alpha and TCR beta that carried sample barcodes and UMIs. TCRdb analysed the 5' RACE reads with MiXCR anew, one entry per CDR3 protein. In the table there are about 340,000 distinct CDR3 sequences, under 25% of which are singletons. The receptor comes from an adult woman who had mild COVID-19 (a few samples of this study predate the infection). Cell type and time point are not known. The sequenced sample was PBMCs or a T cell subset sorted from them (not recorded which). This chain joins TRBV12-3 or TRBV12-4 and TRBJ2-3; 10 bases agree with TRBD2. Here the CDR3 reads CASSHLSGRADTDTQYF. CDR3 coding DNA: TGTGCCAGCAGCCATCTGAGCGGGAGGGCCGATACAGATACGCAGTATTTT.